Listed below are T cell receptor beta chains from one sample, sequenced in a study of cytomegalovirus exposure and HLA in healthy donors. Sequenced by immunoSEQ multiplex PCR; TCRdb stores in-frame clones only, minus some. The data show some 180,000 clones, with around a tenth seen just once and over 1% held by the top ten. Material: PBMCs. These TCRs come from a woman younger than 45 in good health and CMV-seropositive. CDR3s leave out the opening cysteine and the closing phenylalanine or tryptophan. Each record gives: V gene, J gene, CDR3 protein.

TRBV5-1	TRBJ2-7	ASSPRQGFEQY
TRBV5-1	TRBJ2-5	ASSYDPGQGEETQY
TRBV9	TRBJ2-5	ASSAATGVEETQY
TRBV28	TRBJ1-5	ASSPLLGGNQPQH
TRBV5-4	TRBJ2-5	ASSLPTSGRPVQY
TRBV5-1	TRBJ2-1	ASSLGAGVTYNEQF
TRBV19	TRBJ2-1	ASSALPTSANNEQF
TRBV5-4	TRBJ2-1	ASSPRQGVYEQF
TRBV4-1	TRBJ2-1	ASSQNSLGLANNEQF
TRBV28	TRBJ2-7	ASSVSGTYVDEQY
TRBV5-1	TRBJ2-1	ASSWGTSGRVGEQF
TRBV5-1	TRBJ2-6	ASSLETGYGANVLT
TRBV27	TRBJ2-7	ASGQSEVSYEQY
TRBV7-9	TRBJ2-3	ASSSGLAGTPGTDTQY
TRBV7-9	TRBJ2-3	ASSSHTDTQY
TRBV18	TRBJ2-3	ASSHSRAGADTQY
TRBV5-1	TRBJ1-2	ASSLGPPRGYT
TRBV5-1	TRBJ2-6	ASSQAGTGHSGANVLT
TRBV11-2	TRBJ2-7	ASSLEREYEQY
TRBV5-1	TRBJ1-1	ASSLGGQGGEAF
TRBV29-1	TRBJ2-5	SVVGDRETQY
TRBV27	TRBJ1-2	ASSLAGGRVYGYT
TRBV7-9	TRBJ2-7	ASSLSSGQGLREQY
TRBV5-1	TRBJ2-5	ASNIRGVQETQY
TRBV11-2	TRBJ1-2	ASSPIKQGTNYGYT
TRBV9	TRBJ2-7	ASSVSGRATVHEQY
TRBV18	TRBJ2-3	ASSLIAGGSTDTQY
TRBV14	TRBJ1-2	ASSQEGTGLIGYT
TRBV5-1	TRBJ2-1	ASSFLHNEQF
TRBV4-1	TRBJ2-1	ASSHLRGSGDEQF
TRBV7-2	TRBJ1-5	ASSLAPNQPQH
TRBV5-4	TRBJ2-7	ASSLTSGGLDYEQY
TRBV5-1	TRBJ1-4	ASSLAGRANEKLF
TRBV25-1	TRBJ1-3	ASRDSLSGNTIY
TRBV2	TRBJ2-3	ASTRWTGGADTQY
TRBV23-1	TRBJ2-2	ASSQPTPGSGNTGELF
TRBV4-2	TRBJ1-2	ASSQIQARTYNYGYT
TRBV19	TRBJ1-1	ASSIVSATGEVTEAF
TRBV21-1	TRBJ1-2	ASSKEIQGKCGYT
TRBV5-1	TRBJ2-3	ASRRGASTDAQY
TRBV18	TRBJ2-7	ASSPLDRPYYEQY
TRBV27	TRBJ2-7	ASSVDRGSYEQY
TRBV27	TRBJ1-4	ASSFMGRQF
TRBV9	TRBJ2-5	ASSSGVVETQY
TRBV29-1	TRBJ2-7	SASGTSGRRDYEQY
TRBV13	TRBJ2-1	ASHGGGYNEQF
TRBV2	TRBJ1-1	ASLSTEAF
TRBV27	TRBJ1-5	ASSFRGYNQPQH
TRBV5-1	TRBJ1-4	ASSRWGPTTNEKLF
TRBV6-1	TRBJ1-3	ASSEVHRDSSGNTIY
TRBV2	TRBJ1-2	ASKSGNYGYT
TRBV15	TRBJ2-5	ATSTLGLASVQETQY
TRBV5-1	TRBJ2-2	ASSSLQGRVGELF